This is a list of T cell receptor beta chains from one sample in a study of blood T cell repertoires in COVID-19. Only in-frame clones appear in the TCRdb table, and some are missing; sequencing was by immunoSEQ multiplex PCR. This table holds fewer than 80,000 clones, 70% to 90% found once. The source material was peripheral blood. Every receptor here comes from a man younger than 45 with acute or convalescent COVID-19. CDR3s include the opening cysteine and the closing phenylalanine or tryptophan. Each record gives: clone size, V gene, J gene, D gene, CDR3 DNA, CDR3 protein. A D gene is named only where the DNA matches it firmly. Part of the rows lack a size; the others show once, few, many or a class for expanded clones.

abundance: few; v_gene: TRBV7-2; j_gene: TRBJ2-3; d_gene: TRBD2; CDR3nt: TGTGCCAGCAGCCCCCAGTGGGGAGGGGCAGATACGCAGTATTTT; CDR3aa: CASSPQWGGADTQYF
abundance: .; v_gene: TRBV11-3; j_gene: TRBJ2-1; d_gene: TRBD2; CDR3nt: TGTGCCAGCAGCTTTACTAGCGGCAGGGATCAGTTCTTC; CDR3aa: CASSFTSGRDQFF
abundance: few; v_gene: TRBV21-1; j_gene: TRBJ2-7; d_gene: .; CDR3nt: TGTGCCAGAGGGACTAGCGGGAGGGCCAGGCAGTCCTACGAGCAGTACTTC; CDR3aa: CARGTSGRARQSYEQYF
abundance: .; v_gene: TRBV6-5; j_gene: TRBJ2-1; d_gene: TRBD2; CDR3nt: TGTGCCATCCCGAGGGCGGGAGGGGGATACAATGAGCAGTTCTTC; CDR3aa: CAIPRAGGGYNEQFF
abundance: once; v_gene: TRBV28; j_gene: TRBJ1-5; d_gene: TRBD1; CDR3nt: TGTGCCACCTTGGAGGGGACAGGGCAACAGCCCCAGCATTTT; CDR3aa: CATLEGTGQQPQHF
abundance: .; v_gene: TRBV2; j_gene: TRBJ2-1; d_gene: .; CDR3nt: TGTGCCAGCAGGGACAACTCCTACAATGAGCAGTTCTTC; CDR3aa: CASRDNSYNEQFF
abundance: .; v_gene: TRBV20-1; j_gene: TRBJ1-2; d_gene: .; CDR3nt: TGCAGTGCTCCCTCCTATGGCTACACCTTC; CDR3aa: CSAPSYGYTF
abundance: .; v_gene: TRBV5-1; j_gene: TRBJ2-1; d_gene: .; CDR3nt: TGCGCCAGCAGCTTGTGGGAGAATGAGCAGTTCTTC; CDR3aa: CASSLWENEQFF
abundance: .; v_gene: TRBV4-1; j_gene: TRBJ1-5; d_gene: TRBD1; CDR3nt: TGCGCCAGCAGCCAAACAGGGGGCGGTCAGCCCCAGCATTTT; CDR3aa: CASSQTGGGQPQHF
abundance: .; v_gene: TRBV7-2; j_gene: TRBJ2-7; d_gene: .; CDR3nt: TGTGCCAGCACTTGGGGCCTTCGGTCCATCGACGAGCAGTACTTC; CDR3aa: CASTWGLRSIDEQYF
abundance: .; v_gene: TRBV13; j_gene: TRBJ1-6; d_gene: TRBD1; CDR3nt: TGTGCCAGCAGCTTAGGGTGGGACAGGTATAATTCACCCCTCCACTTT; CDR3aa: CASSLGWDRYNSPLHF
abundance: .; v_gene: TRBV3-1/TRBV3-2; j_gene: TRBJ2-7; d_gene: .; CDR3nt: TGTGCCAGCAGCCAAGAAGGTCGCAGGGGAAGGTACGAGCAGTACTTC; CDR3aa: CASSQEGRRGRYEQYF
abundance: .; v_gene: TRBV11-2; j_gene: TRBJ1-2; d_gene: .; CDR3nt: TGTGCCAGCGGGGGGAGGGCTCGCGGCTACACCTTC; CDR3aa: CASGGRARGYTF
abundance: .; v_gene: TRBV9; j_gene: TRBJ2-1; d_gene: TRBD2; CDR3nt: TGTGCCAGCAGCGCCGTGCTAGCGGGGGGTGAGCAGTTCTTC; CDR3aa: CASSAVLAGGEQFF
abundance: .; v_gene: TRBV6-6; j_gene: TRBJ2-5; d_gene: TRBD1; CDR3nt: TGTGCCAGCAGTAACCTATCCGGGACAGGGAAAGAGACCCAGTACTTC; CDR3aa: CASSNLSGTGKETQYF